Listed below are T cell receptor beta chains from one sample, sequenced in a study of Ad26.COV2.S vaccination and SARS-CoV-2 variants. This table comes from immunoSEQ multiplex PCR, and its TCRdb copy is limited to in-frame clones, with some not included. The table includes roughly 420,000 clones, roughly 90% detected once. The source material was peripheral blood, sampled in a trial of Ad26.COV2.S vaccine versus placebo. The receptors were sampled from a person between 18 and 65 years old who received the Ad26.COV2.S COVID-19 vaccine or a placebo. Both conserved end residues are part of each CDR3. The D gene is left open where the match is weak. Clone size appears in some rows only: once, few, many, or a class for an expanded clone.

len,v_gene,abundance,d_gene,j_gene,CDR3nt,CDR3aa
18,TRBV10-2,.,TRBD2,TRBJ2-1,TGCGCCAGCAGTGACCTTTTCGGGGGGGCGAGCTCCTACAATGAGCAGTTCTTC,CASSDLFGGASSYNEQFF
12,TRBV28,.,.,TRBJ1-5,TGTGCCAGCAGTTTTGAAATGCAGCCCCAGCATTTT,CASSFEMQPQHF
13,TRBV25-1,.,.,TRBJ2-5,TGTGCCAGCAGTGGAGTGGGTATTGAGACCCAGTACTTC,CASSGVGIETQYF
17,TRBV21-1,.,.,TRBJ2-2,TGTGCCAGCCGCAAGCCAGCGGGGGGCCGGGACACCGGGGAGCTGTTTTTT,CASRKPAGGRDTGELFF
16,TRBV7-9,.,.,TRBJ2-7,TGTGCCAGCAGCTTAGGCTCACCCGGGAGCCCCTACGAGCAGTACTTC,CASSLGSPGSPYEQYF
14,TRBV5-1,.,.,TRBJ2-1,TGCGCCAGCAGCTTGGATTCCGGGTGGAATGAGCAGTTCTTC,CASSLDSGWNEQFF
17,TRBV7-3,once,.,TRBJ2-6,TGTGCCAGCAGCTTGCTGGGGGGCGCGTTCGGGGCCAACGTCCTGACTTTC,CASSLLGGAFGANVLTF
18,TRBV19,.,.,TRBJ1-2,TGTGCCAGTAGTAAACTTGACAGCCCACTAGGGTTTAACTATGGCTACACCTTC,CASSKLDSPLGFNYGYTF
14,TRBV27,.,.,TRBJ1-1,TGTGCCAGCAGGAAAATTAGAGGTGACACTGAAGCTTTCTTT,CASRKIRGDTEAFF
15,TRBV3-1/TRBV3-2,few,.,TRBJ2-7,TGTGCCAGCAGCCAAGATCAGGCCCCGCCTTACGAGCAGTACTTC,CASSQDQAPPYEQYF
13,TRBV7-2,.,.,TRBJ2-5,TGTGCCAGCAGCTTAGGAGGACTTGGGGACCAGTACTTC,CASSLGGLGDQYF
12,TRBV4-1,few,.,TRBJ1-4,TGCGCCAGCAGCCGACCGGGCGAAAAACTGTTTTTT,CASSRPGEKLFF
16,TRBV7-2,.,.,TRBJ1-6,TGTGCCAGCAGCTTAGATCGAGGACAGCTTGGTTCACCCCTCCACTTT,CASSLDRGQLGSPLHF
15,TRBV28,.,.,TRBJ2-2,TGTGCCAGCAGTTTAAATCTCCAGGGCACCGGGGAGCTGTTTTTT,CASSLNLQGTGELFF
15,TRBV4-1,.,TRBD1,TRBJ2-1,TGCGCCAGCAGCCAAGCCAGGGGGCCCTACAATGAGCAGTTCTTC,CASSQARGPYNEQFF
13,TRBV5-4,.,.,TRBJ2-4,TGTGCCAGCAGCTTGGTTAGGGAAAACATTCAGTACTTC,CASSLVRENIQYF
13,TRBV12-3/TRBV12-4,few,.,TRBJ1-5,TGTGCCAGCAATAGGGGGATAAGTCAGCCCCAGCATTTT,CASNRGISQPQHF
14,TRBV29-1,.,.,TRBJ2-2,TGCAGCGTTGAGTCCAGGGCGAACACCGGGGAGCTGTTTTTT,CSVESRANTGELFF
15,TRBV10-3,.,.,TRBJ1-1,TGTGCCATCAGTGAGTCCCACGGGCCGAACACTGAAGCTTTCTTT,CAISESHGPNTEAFF
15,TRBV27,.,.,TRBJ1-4,TGTGCCAGCAGTTTTTTACCGGGTGATAATGAAAAACTGTTTTTT,CASSFLPGDNEKLFF
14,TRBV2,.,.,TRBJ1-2,TGTGCCAGTGGGACCCGAGGCGGCCTAGGAGGCTACACCTTC,CASGTRGGLGGYTF
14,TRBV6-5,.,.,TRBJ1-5,TGTGCCACACATAACAGGGTAGGAAATCAGCCCCAGCATTTT,CATHNRVGNQPQHF
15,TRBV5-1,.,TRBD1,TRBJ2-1,TGCGCCAGCAGCTTAACGGGGACAGGGTTCGGTGAGCAGTTCTTC,CASSLTGTGFGEQFF
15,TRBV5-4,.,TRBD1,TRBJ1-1,TGTGCCAGCAGCCCGGGGACAGGGGGCCACACTGAAGCTTTCTTT,CASSPGTGGHTEAFF
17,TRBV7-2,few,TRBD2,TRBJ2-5,TGTGCCAGCAGCTTAGGATTTGGCGGGGGGACCCAAGAGACCCAGTACTTC,CASSLGFGGGTQETQYF
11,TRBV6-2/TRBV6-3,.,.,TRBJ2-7,TGTGCCAGCAGTGGGGATTACGAGCAGTACTTC,CASSGDYEQYF
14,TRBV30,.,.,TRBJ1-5,TGTGCCTGGAGCCGAGGAAACGGCAATCAGCCCCAGCATTTT,CAWSRGNGNQPQHF
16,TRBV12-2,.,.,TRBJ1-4,TGTGCAAGTCGCACGCAAACTGGGGCAACTAATGAAAAACTGTTTTTT,CASRTQTGATNEKLFF
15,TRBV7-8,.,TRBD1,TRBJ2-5,TGTGCCAGCAGCTTGATTTGGGCAGGGGGAGAGACCCAGTACTTC,CASSLIWAGGETQYF
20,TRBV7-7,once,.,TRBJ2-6,TGTGCTAGCAGCTTAGGGCCCTCTTGGACCGGGTCCTCTGGGGCCAACGTCCTGACTTTC,CASSLGPSWTGSSGANVLTF
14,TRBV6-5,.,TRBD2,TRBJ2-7,TGTGCCAGCAGCCTAACGGGGGGGCCCCGCGAGCAGTACTTC,CASSLTGGPREQYF
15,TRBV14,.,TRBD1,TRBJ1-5,TGTGCCAGCAACCCTGAGGGACAGTTGAATCAGCCCCAGCATTTT,CASNPEGQLNQPQHF
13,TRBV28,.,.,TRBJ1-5,TGTGCCAGCAGTTATAGGTCTTTTCAGCCCCAGCATTTT,CASSYRSFQPQHF
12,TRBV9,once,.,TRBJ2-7,TGTGCCAGCAGCGGAGGGGTTGGAGAGCAGTACTTC,CASSGGVGEQYF
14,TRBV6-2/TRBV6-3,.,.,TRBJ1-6,TGTGCCAGCAGCCTACAGGGAACCTACTCACCCCTCCACTTT,CASSLQGTYSPLHF
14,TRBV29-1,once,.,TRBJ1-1,TGCAGCGTTGAGCAAGGGCCTTGGGGCGCTGAAGCTTTCTTT,CSVEQGPWGAEAFF
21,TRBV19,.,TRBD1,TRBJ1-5,TGTGCCAGTAGTATAGGCCCGAGGACAGGGGGTCCTTACAGCGGCAATCAGCCCCAGCATTTT,CASSIGPRTGGPYSGNQPQHF
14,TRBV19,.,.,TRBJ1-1,TGTGCCAGTAGTATAACGGGGGGACGGACTGAAGCTTTCTTT,CASSITGGRTEAFF
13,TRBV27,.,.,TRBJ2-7,TGTGCCAGCAGTTTTGCCAGGGACTACGAGCAGTACTTC,CASSFARDYEQYF
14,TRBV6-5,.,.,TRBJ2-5,TGTGCCAGCAGTTCTCTGCAGGGGAACAAGACCCAGTACTTC,CASSSLQGNKTQYF
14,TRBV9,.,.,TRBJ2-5,TGTGCCAGCAGCGTGCAGCCGTTGGGGGAGACCCAGTACTTC,CASSVQPLGETQYF
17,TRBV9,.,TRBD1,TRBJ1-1,TGTGCCAGCAGCGTAGAGAGTGGGACAGGGTGGAACACTGAAGCTTTCTTT,CASSVESGTGWNTEAFF
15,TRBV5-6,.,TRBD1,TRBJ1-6,TGTGCCAGCAGCTCCGAGACAGGGGGGAGTTCACCCCTCCACTTT,CASSSETGGSSPLHF
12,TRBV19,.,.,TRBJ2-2,TGTGCCAGTGCTTGGGGAACCGGGGAGCTGTTTTTT,CASAWGTGELFF
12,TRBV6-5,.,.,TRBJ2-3,TGTGCCAGCAGCCATTCAACAGATACGCAGTATTTT,CASSHSTDTQYF
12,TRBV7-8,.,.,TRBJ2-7,TGTGCCAGCAGCTTAGTACGATACGAGCAGTACTTC,CASSLVRYEQYF
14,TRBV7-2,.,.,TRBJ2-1,TGTGCCAGCAGCGTACTCACGGCAGGCAATGAGCAGTTCTTC,CASSVLTAGNEQFF
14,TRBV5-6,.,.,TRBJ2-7,TGTGCCAGCAGCTTGGGGTTGAGTAACGAGGCGCGCTACTTC,CASSLGLSNEARYF
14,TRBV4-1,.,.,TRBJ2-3,TGCGCCAGCAGCCAAGTAAGGGAAGCAGATACGCAGTATTTT,CASSQVREADTQYF
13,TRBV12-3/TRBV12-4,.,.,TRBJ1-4,TGTGCCAGCCTCCCAGGGTTGGAAGAAAAACTGTTTTTT,CASLPGLEEKLFF
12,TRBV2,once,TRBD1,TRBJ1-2,TGTGCCAGCTCCCGGACAGGGATGGGCTACACCTTC,CASSRTGMGYTF
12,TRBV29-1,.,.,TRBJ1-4,TGCAGCGTCCTCGAGGCGGATGAAAAACTGTTTTTT,CSVLEADEKLFF
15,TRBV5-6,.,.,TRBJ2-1,TGTGCCAGCAGCTTGTTTGACAGCTCCTACAATGAGCAGTTCTTC,CASSLFDSSYNEQFF